This TCR beta chain was identified during a study of PD-1 blockade in classical Hodgkin lymphoma. Comments on this clone: Antigen unknown.

Study-level points and caveats: Complete responders matched newly diagnosed patients in baseline diversity. The authors excluded patients who started nivolumab under 1 year after ASCT. The drivers behind the repertoire differences, possibly disease activity or prior therapy, remain undefined. Lower baseline TCR diversity was reported for newly diagnosed patients than for healthy donors.

Time point specified: cycle 4 day 1 (C4D1), after less than 7 weeks of nivolumab. Every patient had relapsed following autologous stem cell transplantation, and cohorts differed in brentuximab vedotin exposure. The CDR3 totals 16 residues. The V gene lost 4 bases and the J gene lost 9 bases, with 26 bases spanning the gap. Germline V gene lookup returns CDR1 SGDLS and CDR2 YYNGEE. Using immunoSEQ multiplex PCR, the repertoire was profiled, and TCRdb retains in-frame clones only, with some absent. This repertoire shows 100,000 or so clones, 90% found once; its top ten account for approximately 3%. The TCR was taken from a human donor with classical Hodgkin lymphoma. Sequenced here: peripheral blood mononuclear cells (PBMCs), sampled before the fourth cycle of nivolumab. The chain has TRBV9 and TRBJ2-7, with TRBD1 as a possible D gene (6 bases). CDR3 nucleotides: TGTGCCAGCAGCCCCCCCCCGGGCAGGGACAATGGGGGGCAGTACTTC. The encoded protein is CASSPPPGRDNGGQYF.